The present T cell receptor (beta chain) was sequenced within a study of CD8+CD57+ T cells in acquired aplastic anemia. The sequenced patients had an expansion of CD8+CD57+ cells seen by flow cytometry. The template used for profiling TCR beta VDJ and CDR3 was genomic DNA. TCRdb reanalysed the reads using MiXCR and keeps one entry per CDR3 protein. The table includes about 240,000 distinct CDR3 sequences, around 46% detected once. The length of the CDR3 is 13 residues. Germline CDR1 SGHAT, CDR2 FQNNGV. V was shortened by 8 bases and J by 2 bases, with 13 bases between the two germline ends. The table lists this clonotype with many counts.

Sequencing was done on a sample of sorted CD4+, CD8+, or CD8+CD57+ T cells (not recorded which) from PBMCs. V and J are TRBV11-2 and TRBJ2-7; possibly TRBD1 for D (5 bases). The source of this sequence is a human donor with aplastic anemia. CDR3 sequence: CASLSGITYEQYF. The CDR3 DNA reads as TGTGCCAGCTTGTCAGGGATCACCTACGAGCAGTACTTC.